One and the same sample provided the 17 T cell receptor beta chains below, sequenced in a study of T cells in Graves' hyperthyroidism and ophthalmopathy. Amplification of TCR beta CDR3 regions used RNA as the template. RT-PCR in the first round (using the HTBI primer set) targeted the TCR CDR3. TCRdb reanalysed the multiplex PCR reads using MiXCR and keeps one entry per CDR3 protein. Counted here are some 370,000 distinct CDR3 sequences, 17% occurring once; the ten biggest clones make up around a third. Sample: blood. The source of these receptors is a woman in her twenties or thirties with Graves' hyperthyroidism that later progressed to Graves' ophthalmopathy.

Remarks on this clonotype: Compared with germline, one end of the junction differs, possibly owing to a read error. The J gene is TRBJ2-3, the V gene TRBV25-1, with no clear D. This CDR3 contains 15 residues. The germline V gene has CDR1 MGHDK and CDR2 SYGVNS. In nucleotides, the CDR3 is TGTGCCAGCAGTGAATACAGGAAAAGCACAGATATGCAGTATTTT. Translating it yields CASSEYRKSTDMQYF.

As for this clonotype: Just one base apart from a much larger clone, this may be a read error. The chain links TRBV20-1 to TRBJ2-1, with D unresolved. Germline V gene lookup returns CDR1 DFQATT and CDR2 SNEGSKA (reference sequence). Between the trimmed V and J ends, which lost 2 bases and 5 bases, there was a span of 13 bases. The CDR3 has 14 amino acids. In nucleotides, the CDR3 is TGCAGTGCTAGACGACGCACCAGCGACAATGAGCAGTTCTTC. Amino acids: CSARRRTSDNEQFF.

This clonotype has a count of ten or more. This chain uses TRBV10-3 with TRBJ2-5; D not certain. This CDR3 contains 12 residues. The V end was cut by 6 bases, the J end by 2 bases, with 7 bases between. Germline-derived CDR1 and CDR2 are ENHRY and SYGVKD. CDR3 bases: TGTGCCATCAGGGATCCACAAGAGACCCAGTACTTC. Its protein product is CAIRDPQETQYF.

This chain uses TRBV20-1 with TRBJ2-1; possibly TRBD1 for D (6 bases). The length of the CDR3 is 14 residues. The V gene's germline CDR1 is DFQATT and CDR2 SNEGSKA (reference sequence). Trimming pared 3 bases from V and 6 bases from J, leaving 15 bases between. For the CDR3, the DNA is TGCAGTGCTAGCCCCCCACAGGGAAGCAATGAGCAGTTCTTC. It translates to CSASPPQGSNEQFF.

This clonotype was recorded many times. CDR3 residues: CASSLVGTVQETQYF. CDR3 coding DNA: TGTGCCAGCAGCTTAGTAGGGACCGTCCAAGAGACCCAGTACTTC. The genes are TRBV7-2 and TRBJ2-5, with D perhaps being TRBD1 or TRBD2 (5 bases each). V shed 1 base and J shed 1 base, with 10 bases lying between them. The CDR3 sequence is 15 residues long. The germline CDR1 and CDR2 sequences are SGHTA and FQGNSA.

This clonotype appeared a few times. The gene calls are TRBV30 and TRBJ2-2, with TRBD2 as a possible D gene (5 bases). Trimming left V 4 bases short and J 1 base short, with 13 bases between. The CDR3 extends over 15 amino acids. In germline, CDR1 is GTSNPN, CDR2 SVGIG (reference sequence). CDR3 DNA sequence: TGTGCCTGGAAGTATCGGACTTTGAACACCGGGGAGCTGTTTTTT. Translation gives CAWKYRTLNTGELFF. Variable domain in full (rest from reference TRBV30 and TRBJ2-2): SQTIHQWPATLVQPVGSPLSLECTVEGTSNPNLYWYRQAAGRGLQLLFYSVGIGQISSEVPQNLSASRPQDRQFILSSKKLLLSDSGFYLCAWKYRTLNTGELFFGEGSRLTVL.

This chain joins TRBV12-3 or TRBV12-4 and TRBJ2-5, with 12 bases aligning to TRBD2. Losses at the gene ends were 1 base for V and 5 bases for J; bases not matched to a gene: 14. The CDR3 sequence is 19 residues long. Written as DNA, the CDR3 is TGTGCCAGCAGTTTAGAACGGGGGCTAGCGGGGGGGCCAAGCGAGACCCAGTACTTC. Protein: CASSLERGLAGGPSETQYF.

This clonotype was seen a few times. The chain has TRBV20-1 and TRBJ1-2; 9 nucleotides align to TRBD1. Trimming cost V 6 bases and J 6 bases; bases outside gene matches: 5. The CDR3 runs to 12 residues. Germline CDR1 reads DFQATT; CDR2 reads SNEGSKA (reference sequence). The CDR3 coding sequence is TGCAGTGCCGATGACAGGGGGAATGGCTACACCTTC. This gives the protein CSADDRGNGYTF.

The CDR3 spells CSAKLDREPEAFF. CDR3 in DNA: TGCAGTGCGAAACTGGACAGGGAACCTGAAGCTTTCTTT. The chain links TRBV20-1 to TRBJ1-1; 8 bases map to TRBD1. The CDR3 is 13 residues long. CDR1 is DFQATT, CDR2 SNEGSKA, per germline (reference sequence). V gave up 6 bases and J gave up 6 bases; unmatched junction bases: 9.

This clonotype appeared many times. This CDR3 is CATSDYGTSGPSSGANVLTF. CDR3 sequence (DNA): TGTGCCACCAGTGACTACGGGACTAGCGGGCCAAGCTCTGGGGCCAACGTCCTGACTTTC. J is TRBJ2-6 and V is TRBV24-1, with 12 bases fitting TRBD2. This CDR3 comprises 20 residues. Per the germline V gene, CDR1 is KGHDR and CDR2 is SFDVKD. The V and J ends lost 4 bases and 0 bases, in that order; junction bases with no gene match: 9.

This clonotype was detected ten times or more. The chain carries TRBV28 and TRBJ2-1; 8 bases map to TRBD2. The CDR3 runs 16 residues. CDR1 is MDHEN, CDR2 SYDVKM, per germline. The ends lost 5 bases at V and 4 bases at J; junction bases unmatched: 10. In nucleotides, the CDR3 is TGTGCCAGCAGTCCCGCAGGACTAGCAGAATACAATGAGCAGTTCTTC. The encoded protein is CASSPAGLAEYNEQFF.

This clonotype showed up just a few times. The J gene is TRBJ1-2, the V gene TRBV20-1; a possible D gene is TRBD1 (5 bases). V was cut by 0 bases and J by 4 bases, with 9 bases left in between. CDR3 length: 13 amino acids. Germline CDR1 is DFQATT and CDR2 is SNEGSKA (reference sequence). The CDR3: CSARDVGVYGYTF. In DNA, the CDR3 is TGCAGTGCTAGAGACGTGGGGGTCTATGGCTACACCTTC.

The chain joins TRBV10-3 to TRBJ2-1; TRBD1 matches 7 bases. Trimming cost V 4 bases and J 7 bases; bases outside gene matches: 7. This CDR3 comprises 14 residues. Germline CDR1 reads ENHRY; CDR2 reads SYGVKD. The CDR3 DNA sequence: TGTGCCATCAGTGCAAGACAGGGTGGGAATGAGCAGTTCTTC. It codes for CAISARQGGNEQFF.

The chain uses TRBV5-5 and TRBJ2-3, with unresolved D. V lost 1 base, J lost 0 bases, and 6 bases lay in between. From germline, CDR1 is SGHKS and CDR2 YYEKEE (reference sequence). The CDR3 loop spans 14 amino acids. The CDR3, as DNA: TGTGCCAGCAGCTTGCCCGGGAGCACAGATACGCAGTATTTT. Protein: CASSLPGSTDTQYF.

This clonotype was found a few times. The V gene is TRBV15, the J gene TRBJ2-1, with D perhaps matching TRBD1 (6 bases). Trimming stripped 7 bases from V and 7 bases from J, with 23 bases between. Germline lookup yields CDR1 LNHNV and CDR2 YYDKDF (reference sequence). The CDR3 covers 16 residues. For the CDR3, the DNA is TGTGCCACCAAACAACCGACAGGTCTCTCCCCTAATGAGCAGTTCTTC. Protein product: CATKQPTGLSPNEQFF.

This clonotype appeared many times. Written as DNA, the CDR3 is TGTGCCAGCAGCTCTTTGGGGACCCAGTACTTC. Amino acid sequence: CASSSLGTQYF. This rearrangement joins TRBV27 to TRBJ2-5; D gene ambiguous. Trimming took 6 bases from V and 7 from J, leaving 9 bases between them. The CDR3 sequence is 11 residues long. The V gene's germline CDR1 is MNHEY and CDR2 SMNVEV (reference sequence).

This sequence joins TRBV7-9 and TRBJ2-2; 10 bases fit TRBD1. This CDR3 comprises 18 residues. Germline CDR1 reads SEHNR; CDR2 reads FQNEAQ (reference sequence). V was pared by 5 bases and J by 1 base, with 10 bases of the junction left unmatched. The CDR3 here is CASSRFSGTGVNTGELFF. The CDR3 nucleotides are TGTGCCAGCAGCCGCTTTTCCGGGACAGGGGTGAACACCGGGGAGCTGTTTTTT. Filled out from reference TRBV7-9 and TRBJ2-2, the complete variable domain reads DTGVSQNPRHKITKRGQNVTFRCDPISEHNRLYWYRQTLGQGPEFLTYFQNEAQLEKSRLLSDRFSAERPKGSFSTLEIQRTEQGDSAMYLCASSRFSGTGVNTGELFFGEGSRLTVL.